These 12 T cell receptor beta chains were all obtained from the same sample, sequenced in a study of T cells in lung cancer brain metastases. Repertoires were generated with immunoSEQ multiplex PCR, while TCRdb's copy carries only in-frame clones and drops some. The sample includes about 5,000 clones, approximately 85% seen only once; the top ten take 2.4%. The source material was tumor tissue from the primary lung tumor. These receptors all stem from a man aged 45-60 years with non-small cell lung cancer.

A note on this clone: Other DNA sequences in this specimen translate into the identical CDR3. This sequence joins TRBV2 and TRBJ1-2, with a tentative D call TRBD1 (5 bases). V was pared by 3 bases and J by 8 bases, with 13 bases between. The CDR3 is 13 amino acids. Germline-derived CDR1 and CDR2 are SNHLY and FYNNEI. Here the CDR3 DNA reads TGTGCCAGCAGTGAGAAACAGGTAGACGGCTACACCTTC. Translated: CASSEKQVDGYTF.

On this clone itself: The sample carries other DNA sequences with the same CDR3. J is TRBJ1-1 and V is TRBV18; D unclear. Germline values: CDR1 KGHSH, CDR2 LQKENI. V gave up 2 bases and J gave up 2 bases, with 6 bases separating them. CDR3 size: 13 residues. The CDR3 region is CASSPGLNTEAFF. As DNA, the CDR3 is TGTGCCAGCTCACCAGGCCTCAACACTGAAGCTTTCTTT.

This chain joins TRBV9 and TRBJ1-6; TRBD1 aligns across 9 bases. The length of the CDR3 is 14 residues. Germline lookup yields CDR1 SGDLS and CDR2 YYNGEE. Germline trimming cut 7 bases from V and 6 bases from J; bases unmatched to any gene: 5. The CDR3, as DNA: TGTGCCAGCGCCGCACAGGGGGCTAATTCACCCCTCCACTTT. Its translation: CASAAQGANSPLHF.

The chain employs TRBV29-1 and TRBJ1-3, with D unresolved. Germline values: CDR1 SQVTM, CDR2 ANQGSEA. V was cut by 7 bases and J by 3 bases, with 13 bases left in between. The CDR3 has 13 amino acids. The CDR3 reads CSAQEGVGNTIYF. The CDR3 region has the DNA TGCAGCGCTCAAGAGGGAGTTGGAAACACCATATATTTT.

Note on this clone: One junction end does not reproduce the germline sequence, and a read error may be involved. The rearrangement uses TRBV5-1 and TRBJ2-5; TRBD1 matches at 7 bases. This CDR3 has 13 amino acids. CDR1 and CDR2 from the germline V gene are SGHRS and YFSETQ. As DNA, the CDR3 is TGCGCCAGAAGCGACAGGGACCAAGAGTCCCAGTACTTC. This translates into CARSDRDQESQYF.

The rearrangement links TRBV5-4 to TRBJ2-7; TRBD2 agrees at 12 bases. CDR3 length: 16 amino acids. Looked up from germline, CDR1 is SGHNT and CDR2 is YYREEE (reference sequence). V was clipped by 1 base and J by 8 bases; unmatched bases: 10. CDR3 residues: CASSLPASGGVGKQYF. CDR3 nucleotide sequence: TGTGCCAGCAGCTTGCCGGCTAGCGGGGGGGTTGGCAAGCAGTACTTC.

The chain couples TRBV11-3 to TRBJ2-3; 9 positions agree with TRBD1. This CDR3 contains 15 residues. V shed 2 bases, J shed 4 bases, and the junction held 4 bases outside the gene matches. Germline-derived CDR1 and CDR2 are SGHNT and YENEEA. The CDR3 region is CASSLNDRGADTQYF. CDR3 nucleotide sequence: TGTGCCAGCAGCTTAAACGACAGGGGGGCAGATACGCAGTATTTT.

The chain recombines TRBV29-1 with TRBJ1-1; 7 bases agree with TRBD1. The CDR3 runs to 14 residues. Germline lookup yields CDR1 SQVTM and CDR2 ANQGSEA. J gave up 0 bases and V 6 bases, and 7 bases lay outside the gene matches. The CDR3 is CSVRHRGMNTEAFF. In DNA form, the CDR3 reads TGCAGCGTCCGTCACAGGGGCATGAACACTGAAGCTTTCTTT.

The chain uses TRBV6-5 and TRBJ1-5, with D hard to call. The ends were cut back, 6 bases at V and 4 bases at J, with 7 bases in the middle. CDR3 length: 12 residues. Per the germline V gene, CDR1 is MNHEY and CDR2 is SVGAGI. CDR3 nucleotides: TGTGCCAGCAGCCGATTTAATCAGCCCCAGCATTTT. Encoded protein: CASSRFNQPQHF.

The V gene is TRBV5-1, the J gene TRBJ2-2, with TRBD1 identical over 9 bases. This CDR3 has 15 residues. Germline V CDR1 and CDR2: SGHRS, YFSETQ. V shed 7 bases and J 7 bases; nucleotides not matched to a gene: 11. DNA of the CDR3: TGCGCCAGCCACGATGGGACAGGGAGTGGCGGGGAGCTGTTTTTT. This encodes CASHDGTGSGGELFF.

This chain uses TRBV11-3 with TRBJ2-2; 8 nucleotides agree with TRBD2. After removal of 5 bases from V and 2 bases from J, the junction contained 10 bases not matched to a gene. CDR1 and CDR2 (germline): SGHNT, YENEEA. The CDR3 runs 17 residues. CDR3 DNA sequence: TGTGCCAGCAGCCCAACCGGGACTAGGGGTAACACCGGGGAGCTGTTTTTT. Translation: CASSPTGTRGNTGELFF. Full variable domain (remainder filled in from reference TRBV11-3 and TRBJ2-2): EAGVVQSPRYKIIEKKQPVAFWCNPISGHNTLYWYLQNLGQGPELLIRYENEEAVDDSQLPKDRFSAERLKGVDSTLKIQPAELGDSAVYLCASSPTGTRGNTGELFFGEGSRLTVL.

The chain combines TRBV6-1 with TRBJ1-1; maybe TRBD1 (5 bases). Germline CDR1 MNHNS, CDR2 SASEGT. V lost 7 bases and J 0 bases, leaving 12 bases between the germline ends. The CDR3 totals 14 residues. CDR3: CASTRSTVNTEAFF. CDR3 DNA sequence: TGTGCCAGCACCAGATCGACAGTGAACACTGAAGCTTTCTTT.